The T cell receptor beta chain described here comes from a study of CD8+CD57+ T cells in acquired aplastic anemia. Study as a whole: Mean yield of DNA from sorted CD4+ and CD8+ cells was 3 to 3.5 ug. Study-wide findings and caveats: Researchers report that some 31 CD8+ CDR3 sequences appeared in both patients and controls.

Germline CDR1 and CDR2: SNHLY and FYNNEI. This CDR3 has 13 amino acids. Trimming cost V 1 base and J 1 base, with 3 bases left between them. The template used for profiling TCR beta VDJ and CDR3 was genomic DNA. TCRdb re-called the reads with MiXCR, one entry per CDR3 protein. Here the sample spans under 200,000 distinct CDR3 sequences, roughly 45% being singletons. For this clonotype: What it binds is not known.

This TCR came from a human donor in good health. The chain combines TRBV2 with TRBJ2-3; D gene unclear. The sequenced sample was sorted CD4+, CD8+, or CD8+CD57+ T cells (not recorded which) from PBMCs. The CDR3 DNA follows: TGTGCCAGCAGTGAAGGAGGCACAGATACGCAGTATTTT. Translated, it gives CASSEGGTDTQYF. The whole variable domain, filled in from reference TRBV2 and TRBJ2-3, reads EPEVTQTPSHQVTQMGQEVILRCVPISNHLYFYWYRQILGQKVEFLVSFYNNEISEKSEIFDDQFSVERPDGSNFTLKIRSTKLEDSAMYFCASSEGGTDTQYFGPGTRLTVL.